The 16 T cell receptor beta chains reported below all come from one sample, sequenced in a study of T cell responses to AZD1222 COVID-19 vaccine. Assay used: immunoSEQ multiplex PCR; TCRdb lists only in-frame clones, some missing. The top ten hold around 20% of the sample, which has roughly 60,000 clones, 75% to 85% seen once. Sequenced here: peripheral blood, sampled on day 0 of AZD1222 vaccination. The receptors were gathered from an adult in good health.

J is TRBJ1-2 and V is TRBV7-9, with 11 bases fitting TRBD1. With V trimmed by 6 bases and J by 8 bases, 5 bases remained unmatched. The CDR3 length is 13 residues. Germline CDR1 and CDR2: SEHNR and FQNEAQ (reference sequence). Here the CDR3 DNA reads TGTGCCAGCAGTCAGGACAGGGGGCTCGGCTACACCTTC. This gives the protein CASSQDRGLGYTF.

The chain links TRBV27 to TRBJ2-7; TRBD1 aligns across 10 bases. The CDR3 runs 14 residues. Germline V gene sequence: CDR1 MNHEY, CDR2 SMNVEV (reference sequence). V lost 3 bases, J lost 6 bases, and 5 bases stayed unmatched. The CDR3 bases are TGTGCCAGCAGTTTCCCAGGACAGGGGGGCGAGCAGTACTTC. This translates into CASSFPGQGGEQYF.

This chain links TRBV4-3 with TRBJ2-5; D perhaps matches TRBD2 (5 bases). This CDR3 comprises 17 residues. Trimming took 0 bases from V and 1 from J, leaving 15 bases between them. Germline V lookup: CDR1 LGHNA, CDR2 YSLEER. CDR3 residues: CASSQDLTGRGQETQYF. As DNA, the CDR3 is TGCGCCAGCAGCCAAGATCTAACCGGACGGGGCCAAGAGACCCAGTACTTC.

This chain links TRBV28 with TRBJ1-1; D unresolved. V lost 2 bases to trimming and J lost 5 bases, with 3 bases between them. Germline V gives CDR1 MDHEN, CDR2 SYDVKM. This CDR3 contains 11 residues. The CDR3 reads CASSLRTEAFF. The CDR3 DNA reads TGTGCCAGCAGTTTACGGACTGAAGCTTTCTTT.

In DNA, the CDR3 is TGTGCCAGCAGCGTACAGAGCACTGAAGCTTTCTTT. It yields the protein CASSVQSTEAFF. The V gene is TRBV11-3, the J gene TRBJ1-1, with no clear D. This CDR3 has 12 residues. The ends were cut back, 5 bases at V and 4 bases at J, with 8 bases in the middle. Germline-derived CDR1 and CDR2 are SGHNT and YENEEA.

The genes are TRBV14 and TRBJ2-7; tentative D call: TRBD1 (5 bases). The CDR3 extends over 13 amino acids. Germline-derived CDR1 and CDR2 are SGHDN and FVKESK. Between the trimmed V and J ends, which lost 0 bases and 6 bases, there was a span of 9 bases. The CDR3 protein is CASSQDRVSEQYV. The CDR3 nucleotides read TGTGCCAGCAGCCAAGACAGGGTGAGCGAGCAGTACGTC.

The V call is TRBV7-3, the J call TRBJ1-2, with 11 nucleotides matching TRBD1. This CDR3 is 14 amino acids long. The germline CDR1 and CDR2 sequences are SGHTA and FQGTGA. V lost 3 bases to trimming and J lost 4 bases; unmatched junction nucleotides: 1. CDR3 DNA sequence: TGTGCCAGCAGCTTGGGGACAGGGGGCTATGGCTACACCTTC. This translates into CASSLGTGGYGYTF.

This sequence joins TRBV13 and TRBJ1-1, with 11 bases lining up with TRBD1. The ends lost 5 bases at V and 1 base at J; junction bases unmatched: 6. CDR3 length equals 16 residues. The germline gives CDR1 PRHDT, CDR2 FYEKMQ (reference sequence). For the CDR3, the DNA is TGTGCCAGCAGCGGAAGGGACAGGGGGACGAACACTGAAGCTTTCTTT. This translates into CASSGRDRGTNTEAFF. Full variable domain (missing parts from reference TRBV13 and TRBJ1-1): AAGVIQSPRHLIKEKRETATLKCYPIPRHDTVYWYQQGPGQDPQFLISFYEKMQSDKGSIPDRFSAQQFSDYHSELNMSSLELGDSALYFCASSGRDRGTNTEAFFGQGTRLTVV.

The chain uses TRBV19 and TRBJ1-3, with D tentatively TRBD1 (6 bases). The CDR3 has 14 residues. Trimming took 8 bases from V and 5 from J, leaving 16 bases between them. The germline V gene encodes CDR1 LNHDA and CDR2 SQIVND (reference sequence). CDR3 sequence reads: CASRVHRERNTIYF. The CDR3 DNA is TGTGCCAGTCGCGTCCACAGGGAACGAAACACCATATATTTT. The full variable domain, in which reference TRBV19 and TRBJ1-3 provide the parts outside the CDR3, is DGGITQSPKYLFRKEGQNVTLSCEQNLNHDAMYWYRQDPGQGLRLIYYSQIVNDFQKGDIAEGYSVSREKKESFPLTVTSAQKNPTAFYLCASRVHRERNTIYFGEGSWLTVV.

The sample holds a few counts of this clone. This chain connects TRBV9 to TRBJ1-4; TRBD1 might be the D (6 bases). The CDR3 spans 15 residues. Germline V CDR1 and CDR2: SGDLS, YYNGEE. V was shortened by 0 bases and J by 7 bases, with 13 bases between the two germline ends. CDR3 bases: TGTGCCAGCAGCGTAGCTACAGGGATGGGTGAAAAACTGTTTTTT. This encodes CASSVATGMGEKLFF.

The chain joins TRBV6-1 to TRBJ1-2; D unresolved. CDR1 MNHNS and CDR2 SASEGT come from the germline V gene. V was cut by 3 bases and J by 2 bases, with 7 bases left in between. The CDR3 consists of 13 residues. The CDR3 coding sequence is TGTGCCAGCAGTGAGCAAGGGAACTATGGCTACACCTTC. Translated, it gives CASSEQGNYGYTF.

The J gene is TRBJ2-5, the V gene TRBV3-1 (or the pseudogene TRBV3-2); 12 bases are shared with TRBD2. The CDR3 is made up of 16 amino acids. The V and J ends lost 1 base and 4 bases, in that order; junction bases with no gene match: 4. The V gene's germline CDR1 is LGHDT and CDR2 YNNKEL (reference sequence). The CDR3 nucleotides are TGTGCCAGCAGCCAAGGACTAGCGGGAGAGGGAGAGACCCAGTACTTC. This translates into CASSQGLAGEGETQYF.

V usage is TRBV24-1 and J usage is TRBJ1-2, with 9 positions matching TRBD1. From germline, CDR1 is KGHDR and CDR2 SFDVKD. The CDR3 extends over 16 amino acids. Trimming removed 3 bases from V and 8 bases from J; junction bases left unmatched: 12. CDR3 loop: CATSDPRQGEFGGYTF. CDR3 bases: TGTGCCACCAGTGATCCTAGACAGGGGGAGTTCGGGGGCTACACCTTC.

J is TRBJ2-2 and V is TRBV24-1; 13 bases are a match to TRBD2. Losses at the gene ends were 3 bases for V and 1 base for J; bases not matched to a gene: 7. CDR1 is KGHDR and CDR2 is SFDVKD in the germline V gene. This CDR3 region has 19 residues. The CDR3 DNA reads as TGTGCCACCAGTGATGCCCCGACTAGCGGGAGGCAGAACACCGGGGAGCTGTTTTTT. Encoded protein: CATSDAPTSGRQNTGELFF.

This clone occurred a few times. The gene calls are TRBV15 and TRBJ1-5, with 9 positions matching TRBD1. The CDR3 contains 17 residues. Trimming took 3 bases from V and 3 from J; bases not matched to a gene: 9. Germline assignment: CDR1 LNHNV and CDR2 YYDKDF (reference sequence). In nucleotides, the CDR3 is TGTGCCACCAGCAGCACAGGGACAGGGAGGGACAATCAGCCCCAGCATTTT. Protein: CATSSTGTGRDNQPQHF.

The rearrangement joins TRBV2 to TRBJ2-1; the match to TRBD2 covers 11 bases. This CDR3 spans 18 amino acids. V lost 2 bases and J lost 0; bases outside the gene matches: 6. Germline lookup yields CDR1 SNHLY and CDR2 FYNNEI. CDR3 residues: CASSEPGTSGSSYNEQFF. CDR3 nucleotide sequence: TGTGCCAGCAGTGAACCCGGGACTAGCGGCAGCTCCTACAATGAGCAGTTCTTC.